Given below is one T cell receptor (beta chain) in context. Antigen specificity is unknown. Sequencing libraries made from TCR beta cDNA carried unique molecular identifiers. Around 500,000 cDNA molecules came from around 1 to 9.1 million T cells. TCRdb redid the calling of the PCR reads with MiXCR, one entry per CDR3 protein. This table holds 750,000 to 950,000 distinct CDR3 sequences, roughly 50% found once. This record comes from a study of post-analysis software for immune sequencing data. Overall study results and limits: A significant reduction in normalized Chao1 diversity was observed in multiple sclerosis patients versus controls. In patients, TRBV5-6, TRBV5-1 and TRBV20-1 belonged to four or five TRBV segments found more frequently than in controls.

V lost 3 bases and J lost 11; bases outside the gene matches: 10. CDR1 is DFQATT and CDR2 is SNEGSKA in the germline V gene (reference sequence). There are 13 residues in the CDR3. The J gene is TRBJ1-1, the V gene TRBV20-1, with TRBD1 identical over 9 bases. Material: blood. This clonotype was sampled from a girl between 5 and 17 years old with multiple sclerosis. CDR3 DNA sequence: TGCAGTGCTAGGCGGGGCCGGGACAGGGCGGCTTTCTTT. Protein: CSARRGRDRAAFF.